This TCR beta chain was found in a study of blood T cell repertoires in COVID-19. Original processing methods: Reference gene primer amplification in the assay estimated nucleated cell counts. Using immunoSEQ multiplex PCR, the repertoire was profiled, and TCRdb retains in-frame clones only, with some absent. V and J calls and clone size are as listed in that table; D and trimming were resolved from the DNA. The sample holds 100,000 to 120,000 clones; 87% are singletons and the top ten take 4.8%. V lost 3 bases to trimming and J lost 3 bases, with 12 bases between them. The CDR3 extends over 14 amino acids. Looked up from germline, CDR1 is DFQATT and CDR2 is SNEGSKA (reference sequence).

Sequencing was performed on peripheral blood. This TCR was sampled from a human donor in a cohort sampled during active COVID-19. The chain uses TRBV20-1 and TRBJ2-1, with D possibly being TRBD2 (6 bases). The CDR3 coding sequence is TGCAGTGCTAGTTCGGGCGGGAACTACAATGAGCAGTTCTTC. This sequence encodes CSASSGGNYNEQFF.